One and the same sample provided the 25 T cell receptor beta chains below, sequenced in a study of blood T cell repertoires in COVID-19 (TCRdb year 2020). Libraries came from the immunoSEQ multiplex PCR assay. TCRdb took this table from immuneACCESS and kept in-frame rearrangements with V and J called. Such tables lack part of the clones; where checked against another copy, unresolved V genes explain under half of the gap, and the rest is unexplained. This sample gives some 14,000 clones in total; around four fifths of them show up just once. In total, the top ten clones hold about a sixth of the sample. The sequenced sample was peripheral blood. The source is a man aged 35 to 55 with active or convalescent COVID-19.

The chain uses TRBV29-1 and TRBJ1-2, with TRBD1 matching over 9 bases. With 7 bases clipped from V and 4 bases from J, the junction kept 10 bases outside the gene matches. CDR1 and CDR2 from the germline V gene are SQVTM and ANQGSEA. CDR3 length: 14 amino acids. CDR3 in DNA: TGCAGCGCGGCCGGGACAGGGTCGGGCTATGGCTACACCTTC. Translated, it gives CSAAGTGSGYGYTF.

A few counts support this clone. This chain links TRBV29-1 with TRBJ2-1; 11 bases agree with TRBD2. Germline V gives CDR1 SQVTM, CDR2 ANQGSEA. This CDR3 has 13 amino acids. V lost 3 bases to trimming and J lost 8 bases; unmatched junction nucleotides: 3. The CDR3 coding sequence is TGCAGCGTTGATAGCGGGGGGGGCGATGAGCAGTTCTTC. Protein sequence: CSVDSGGGDEQFF.

The chain has TRBV19 and TRBJ1-6, with 7 positions matching TRBD1. The CDR3 has 15 amino acids. CDR1 is LNHDA and CDR2 is SQIVND in the germline V gene (reference sequence). V shed 3 bases, J shed 7 bases, and the junction held 6 bases outside the gene matches. CDR3 in amino acids: CASSIVGTANSPLHF. DNA for the CDR3: TGTGCCAGTAGTATCGTGGGGACAGCCAATTCACCCCTCCACTTT.

The rearrangement uses TRBV11-3 and TRBJ1-1; possible D gene TRBD1, 6 bases. The CDR3 is made up of 14 amino acids. V was shortened by 2 bases and J by 3 bases, with 10 bases between the two germline ends. CDR1 SGHNT and CDR2 YENEEA come from the germline V gene. CDR3 residues: CASSLSTGHTEAFF. The CDR3 coding sequence is TGTGCCAGCAGCTTATCGACAGGCCACACTGAAGCTTTCTTT.

This rearrangement joins TRBV2 to TRBJ1-5, with D perhaps TRBD1 (5 bases). Germline assignment: CDR1 SNHLY and CDR2 FYNNEI. Trimming left V 9 bases short and J 11 bases short, with 14 bases between. This CDR3 is built from 11 residues. CDR3 amino acids: CASTMGGAQHF. In nucleotides, the CDR3 is TGTGCCAGTACTATGGGGGGGGCCCAGCATTTT.

This clone has a handful of counts. The chain carries TRBV7-3 and TRBJ2-1, with TRBD2 matching 8 bases. V gave up 3 bases and J gave up 0 bases; unmatched junction bases: 1. CDR1 SGHTA and CDR2 FQGTGA come from the germline V gene. This CDR3 comprises 15 residues. CDR3 residues: CASSFSGVSYNEQFF. The CDR3 nucleotides read TGTGCCAGCAGCTTTAGCGGGGTCTCCTACAATGAGCAGTTCTTC.

This chain's CDR3 is CASSQGGTYNEQFF. The CDR3 DNA reads TGTGCCAGCAGCCAAGGAGGTACCTACAATGAGCAGTTCTTC. V is TRBV3-1 (or the pseudogene TRBV3-2) and J is TRBJ2-1; D uncertain. The V end was cut by 1 base, the J end by 2 bases, with 6 bases between. Germline-derived CDR1 and CDR2 are LGHDT and YNNKEL (reference sequence). The CDR3 has 14 amino acids.

The chain has TRBV6-4 and TRBJ2-2; 11 positions match TRBD2. The V gene end was trimmed by 9 bases and the J gene end by 7 bases; junction bases not matched to a gene: 16. The CDR3 covers 17 residues. CDR1 MRHNA and CDR2 SNTAGT come from the germline V gene. As DNA, the CDR3 is TGTGCCAGGCCCAACGGGATGGTCCTAGCGGGGGGCGGGGAGCTGTTTTTT. Protein: CARPNGMVLAGGGELFF.

This clone was detected only once. The rearrangement joins TRBV2 to TRBJ1-3, with D tentatively TRBD1 (6 bases). Trimming shortened V by 5 bases and J by 0 bases, and 8 bases separated the two germline ends. The CDR3 has 14 amino acids. Germline values: CDR1 SNHLY, CDR2 FYNNEI. This chain's CDR3 is CASSLRGSGNTIYF. The CDR3 nucleotides are TGTGCCAGCAGTCTCAGGGGCTCTGGAAACACCATATATTTT.

The chain is built from TRBV5-1 and TRBJ2-2; the D gene is possibly TRBD2 (6 bases). V gave up 1 base and J gave up 5 bases, with 9 bases separating them. CDR3 length: 14 residues. Germline V gene lookup returns CDR1 SGHRS and CDR2 YFSETQ. The CDR3 is CASSLIGGTGELFF. The CDR3 DNA sequence: TGCGCCAGCAGCTTGATCGGGGGAACCGGGGAGCTGTTTTTT.

This chain joins TRBV3-1 (or the pseudogene TRBV3-2) and TRBJ1-4; 7 bases agree with TRBD1. The germline V gene has CDR1 LGHDT and CDR2 YNNKEL (reference sequence). The CDR3 runs 18 residues. V was clipped by 4 bases and J by 3 bases; unmatched bases: 14. CDR3 in amino acids: CASSPHRDRVSSNEKLFF. The CDR3 DNA is TGTGCCAGCAGCCCCCACCGGGACAGAGTCTCGTCTAATGAAAAACTGTTTTTT.

V gene TRBV7-6 combines with J gene TRBJ2-7; no definite D call. CDR1 and CDR2 from the germline V gene are SGHVS and FNYEAQ. V lost 1 base and J 0 bases, leaving 7 bases between the germline ends. This CDR3 has 14 residues. The DNA of the CDR3 is TGTGCCAGCAGCTTAGGGGCTGGCTCCTACGAGCAGTACTTC. Protein product: CASSLGAGSYEQYF.

V and J are TRBV5-1 and TRBJ1-5, with D maybe TRBD1 (6 bases). CDR1 and CDR2 from the germline V gene are SGHRS and YFSETQ. V shed 0 bases and J shed 7 bases, with 14 bases lying between them. The CDR3 is 15 amino acids. For the CDR3, the DNA is TGCGCCAGCAGCTTGGGTGGACAGCCTGAACAGCCCCAGCATTTT. As protein: CASSLGGQPEQPQHF.

This sequence joins TRBV28 and TRBJ2-7, with unresolved D. V was cut by 6 bases and J by 1 base, with 10 bases left in between. Germline V gene lookup returns CDR1 MDHEN and CDR2 SYDVKM. This CDR3 has 13 amino acids. The CDR3 loop reads CASSSTVSYEQYF. The CDR3 DNA is TGTGCCAGCAGCTCCACAGTTTCCTACGAGCAGTACTTC.

This rearrangement joins TRBV6-5 to TRBJ1-2, with D tentatively TRBD1 (6 bases). Between the trimmed V and J ends, which lost 6 bases and 7 bases, there was a span of 21 bases. Germline V CDR1 and CDR2: MNHEY, SVGAGI. CDR3 size: 15 residues. This chain's CDR3 is CASSPREGVGGGYTF. The CDR3 DNA follows: TGTGCCAGCAGCCCCCGGGAGGGGGTGGGGGGTGGCTACACCTTC.

The genes are TRBV18 and TRBJ1-1; the match to TRBD1 covers 8 bases. The V gene end was trimmed by 3 bases and the J gene end by 2 bases; junction bases not matched to a gene: 2. CDR1 is KGHSH, CDR2 LQKENI, per germline. This CDR3 has 14 residues. CDR3 region: CASSPTGGNTEAFF. In DNA form, the CDR3 reads TGTGCCAGCTCACCCACAGGGGGTAACACTGAAGCTTTCTTT.

V usage is TRBV5-1 and J usage is TRBJ1-4, with D perhaps matching TRBD1 (6 bases). Germline values: CDR1 SGHRS, CDR2 YFSETQ. There are 14 residues in the CDR3. The V and J ends lost 1 base and 8 bases respectively, with 12 bases between them. The DNA of the CDR3 is TGCGCCAGCAGCTTGATACAGGGAGGGGAAAAACTGTTTTTT. It codes for CASSLIQGGEKLFF. Variable domain in full (rest from reference TRBV5-1 and TRBJ1-4): KAGVTQTPRYLIKTRGQQVTLSCSPISGHRSVSWYQQTPGQGLQFLFEYFSETQRNKGNFPGRFSGRQFSNSRSEMNVSTLELGDSALYLCASSLIQGGEKLFFGSGTQLSVL.

The chain uses TRBV5-1 and TRBJ2-1; weak D call: TRBD1 (6 bases). The CDR3 is 11 amino acids. Trimming pared 4 bases from V and 10 bases from J, leaving 9 bases between. CDR1 is SGHRS, CDR2 YFSETQ, per germline. CDR3: CASSQTGEQFF. In DNA, the CDR3 is TGCGCCAGCAGCCAAACAGGGGAGCAGTTCTTC.

CDR3: CASSATLWGDGYTF. CDR3 DNA: TGTGCCAGCAGTGCGACACTATGGGGAGATGGCTACACCTTC. The J gene is TRBJ1-2, the V gene TRBV2; D unresolved. This CDR3 has 14 amino acids. Per germline, CDR1 SNHLY and CDR2 FYNNEI. The V end lost 4 bases, the J end lost 6 bases, and 15 bases lay between the germline ends.

In its sample, this clone is large. This chain joins TRBV7-2 and TRBJ2-2; 8 bases match TRBD1. V trimming: 4 bases; J trimming: 4 bases; junction bases outside the gene matches: 5. Germline V gives CDR1 SGHTA, CDR2 FQGNSA. The CDR3 has 15 residues. The CDR3 region is CASSSTQGVTGELFF. DNA for the CDR3: TGTGCCAGCAGCTCAACACAGGGGGTCACCGGGGAGCTGTTTTTT.

The CDR3 DNA reads as TGTGCCAGCAGCTTGAGTTCCGATGGGAACACTGAAGCTTTCTTT. Protein sequence: CASSLSSDGNTEAFF. The chain is built from TRBV11-2 and TRBJ1-1; D is unclear. This CDR3 contains 15 residues. Germline loops: CDR1 SGHAT, CDR2 FQNNGV. V was shortened by 3 bases and J by 1 base, with 12 bases between the two germline ends.

V and J are TRBV9 and TRBJ1-3; no clear D gene. The length of the CDR3 is 15 residues. V was trimmed by 0 bases and J by 0 bases, leaving 7 bases between them. The germline CDR1 and CDR2 sequences are SGDLS and YYNGEE. CDR3 nucleotides: TGTGCCAGCAGCGTAGATGGCAACTCTGGAAACACCATATATTTT. The encoded protein is CASSVDGNSGNTIYF.

V is TRBV28 and J is TRBJ1-5, with 9 bases fitting TRBD1. CDR1 and CDR2 from the germline V gene are MDHEN and SYDVKM. The V gene end was trimmed by 6 bases and the J gene end by 5 bases; junction bases not matched to a gene: 8. The CDR3 is made up of 15 amino acids. The CDR3 sequence: CASSLTTGGDQPQHF. The CDR3 region has the DNA TGTGCCAGCAGCCTTACGACAGGGGGAGATCAGCCCCAGCATTTT.

The CDR3 nucleotides read TGTGCCAGCAGCATCCAGGGGGGCGAGGGCATTCAGTACTTC. It is translated as CASSIQGGEGIQYF. The gene calls are TRBV7-2 and TRBJ2-4; the D gene is possibly TRBD1 (7 bases). The CDR3 sequence is 14 residues long. Looked up from germline, CDR1 is SGHTA and CDR2 is FQGNSA. Trimming took 5 bases from V and 9 from J, leaving 17 bases between them.

The V and J genes are TRBV5-6 and TRBJ1-4, with D possibly matching TRBD1 (5 bases). Germline loops: CDR1 SGHDT, CDR2 YYEEEE. V lost 0 bases and J 7 bases, leaving 19 bases between the germline ends. CDR3 length: 17 residues. In DNA, the CDR3 is TGTGCCAGCAGCTTGGACCGGCCCCAGGGAGGTGCTGAAAAACTGTTTTTT. It codes for CASSLDRPQGGAEKLFF.